A selection of T cell receptor beta chains follows, all from one sample in a study of blood T cell repertoires in COVID-19. The table came from immunoSEQ multiplex PCR; TCRdb's copy has only in-frame clones and leaves some out. The data contain under 200,000 clones, around 85% of them seen just once; the ten biggest clones take up 0.8% to 0.95%. The specimen sequenced was peripheral blood. These TCRs come from a man in his sixties with COVID-19, enrolled during active disease. CDR3s include the opening cysteine and the closing phenylalanine or tryptophan. The order of the fields is J gene, V gene, D gene, clone size, CDR3 DNA, CDR3 protein. The D gene is left open where the match is weak. Rows may omit the clone size; those that give it use once, few, many or a size class.

TRBJ1-3	TRBV30	NA	once	TGTGCCTGGAGTGTAGTATTTGCCCGGGTAGACACCATATATTTT	CAWSVVFARVDTIYF
TRBJ2-1	TRBV5-1	NA	once	TGCGCCAGCAGCTTTAGACAGTACAATGAGCAGTTCTTC	CASSFRQYNEQFF
TRBJ1-1	TRBV28	NA	NA	TGTGCCAGCAGTTTCCAGGGGACGGTGAACACTGAAGCTTTCTTT	CASSFQGTVNTEAFF
TRBJ1-1	TRBV7-6	NA	NA	TGTGCCAGCAGCTTAAGCAGGGCGAACACTGAAGCTTTCTTT	CASSLSRANTEAFF
TRBJ2-2	TRBV30	NA	once	TGTGCCTGGAGCTTAAAGGGGCGTAACACCGGGGAGCTGTTTTTT	CAWSLKGRNTGELFF
TRBJ2-7	TRBV3-1/TRBV3-2	TRBD2	NA	TGTGCCAGCAGCCCGACTAGCTGGTACTCCTACGAGCAGTACTTC	CASSPTSWYSYEQYF
TRBJ2-7	TRBV29-1	NA	NA	TGCAGCATTAGACAACAGGGATACTCCTACGAGCAGTACTTC	CSIRQQGYSYEQYF
TRBJ1-5	TRBV24-1	TRBD1	NA	TGTGCCACCAGTGATGCAGGACAGGAAAATCAGCCCCAGCATTTT	CATSDAGQENQPQHF
TRBJ1-3	TRBV25-1	NA	NA	TGTGCCAGCAGCAAACCCTACGGGTATGCTGGAAACACCATATATTTT	CASSKPYGYAGNTIYF
TRBJ1-5	TRBV4-3	NA	NA	TGCGCCAGCAGCCAAGATTTTCCCCATTCAGGCAATCAGCCCCAGCATTTT	CASSQDFPHSGNQPQHF
TRBJ2-3	TRBV7-3	TRBD2	once	TGTGCCAGCAGCCTGGCTAGCGGGAACGCAGATACGCAGTATTTT	CASSLASGNADTQYF
TRBJ1-2	TRBV12-3/TRBV12-4	NA	once	TGTGCCAGCAGACCTGGACAGACGTATGGCTACACCTTC	CASRPGQTYGYTF
TRBJ1-2	TRBV27	NA	NA	TGTGCCAGCGGCCTCGACTATGGCTACACCTTC	CASGLDYGYTF
TRBJ1-5	TRBV6-6	NA	NA	TGTGCCAGCAGTTACTCAGAGGTTCAGCCCCAGCATTTT	CASSYSEVQPQHF
TRBJ1-1	TRBV19	NA	NA	TGTGCCAGTAGTATTACGGACAGAAAAACGGAAGCTTTCTTT	CASSITDRKTEAFF
TRBJ1-4	TRBV4-1	NA	NA	TGCGCCAGCAGCCCTGACAGGATGAATGAAAAACTGTTTTTT	CASSPDRMNEKLFF
TRBJ1-5	TRBV2	TRBD1	NA	TGTGCCAGCAGTGAAGGGGGACAGGCGGTAAGGGTGGCCCAGCATTTT	CASSEGGQAVRVAQHF
TRBJ2-1	TRBV27	NA	NA	TGTGCCAGCCGAGGCCCAAAGGGGTCCTACAATGAGCAGTTCTTC	CASRGPKGSYNEQFF
TRBJ2-5	TRBV7-3	NA	NA	TGTGCCAGCAGCCCCGGGACCCGGGAGCCCCAGTACTTC	CASSPGTREPQYF
TRBJ2-2	TRBV19	TRBD1	NA	TGTGCCGCCGGGGGACAGGGAGACACCGGGGAGCTGTTTTTT	CAAGGQGDTGELFF
TRBJ1-4	TRBV27	NA	NA	TGTGCCAGCAGTTTATCCTCAGGGATCGGTGAAAAACTGTTTTTT	CASSLSSGIGEKLFF
TRBJ2-3	TRBV6-2/TRBV6-3	TRBD2	NA	TGTGCCAGCAGTCACTCGGGACTAGCGGGAGCAGATACGCAGTATTTT	CASSHSGLAGADTQYF
TRBJ1-2	TRBV30	TRBD1	NA	TGTGCCTGGCGGGACAGCGGCTACACCTTC	CAWRDSGYTF
TRBJ2-6	TRBV7-8	TRBD2	NA	TGTGCCAGCAGCTCCGGACTAGCGGGACTCCTTAGCTCTGGGGCCAACGTCCTGACTTTC	CASSSGLAGLLSSGANVLTF
TRBJ1-6	TRBV18	NA	once	TGTGCCAGCTCACCACCCGATAGGAGCTCCTATAATTCACCCCTCCACTTT	CASSPPDRSSYNSPLHF
TRBJ2-1	TRBV5-1	NA	NA	TGCGCCAGCAGCTCTTATAGGACAGACGATGAGCAGTTCTTC	CASSSYRTDDEQFF
TRBJ1-3	TRBV27	TRBD1	NA	TGTGCCAGCAAGGGGGCAACTGGAAACACCATATATTTT	CASKGATGNTIYF
TRBJ1-2	TRBV28	NA	NA	TGTGCCAGCAGTCTTAACTATGGCTACACCTTC	CASSLNYGYTF
TRBJ2-4	TRBV7-2	TRBD1	NA	TGTGCCAGCAGCTTAGACGGGCCGACAGGGATGGTTCAGTACTTC	CASSLDGPTGMVQYF
TRBJ1-1	TRBV15	TRBD1	NA	TGTGCCACCAGTGGGACAGGGATGGGGAACACTGAAGCTTTCTTT	CATSGTGMGNTEAFF
TRBJ1-4	TRBV5-1	NA	NA	TGCGCCAGCAGCTTGGGAGGGATTGGTGAAAAACTGTTTTTT	CASSLGGIGEKLFF
TRBJ2-1	TRBV5-1	TRBD2	NA	TGCGCCAGCAGCTTGGGCGGGAGTGCCTACAATGAGCAGTTCTTC	CASSLGGSAYNEQFF
TRBJ2-6	TRBV2	TRBD2	NA	TGTGCCAGTCTAGCGGAGAGGCCCCTCTCTGGGGCCAACGTCCTGACTTTC	CASLAERPLSGANVLTF
TRBJ1-2	TRBV20-1	NA	NA	TGCAGTGCGACAGGTCTCTATGGCTACACCTTC	CSATGLYGYTF
TRBJ1-1	TRBV4-3	NA	NA	TGCGCCAGCAGCCAAGACAGGGGAGGGGACACTGAAGCTTTCTTT	CASSQDRGGDTEAFF
TRBJ2-1	TRBV6-6	TRBD1	NA	TGTGCCAGCACCGCGGACAGGAACAATGAGCAGTTCTTC	CASTADRNNEQFF
TRBJ2-3	TRBV5-4	NA	NA	TGTGCCAGCAGCTTGGACCTATACACAGATACGCAGTATTTT	CASSLDLYTDTQYF
TRBJ2-3	TRBV7-9	TRBD1	NA	TGTGCCAGCAGCCTCATCCCGGGACAGGGGGCTATGACAGATACGCAGTATTTT	CASSLIPGQGAMTDTQYF
TRBJ1-4	TRBV18	NA	NA	TGTGCCAGCTCACAGGGACACGGGGATGAAAAACTGTTTTTT	CASSQGHGDEKLFF
TRBJ2-5	TRBV9	NA	NA	TGTGCCAGCAGCCGAGAAGAGACCCAGTACTTC	CASSREETQYF
TRBJ2-5	TRBV27	NA	NA	TGTGCCAGCAGGCGGAACCAAGAGACCCAGTACTTC	CASRRNQETQYF
TRBJ2-7	TRBV9	NA	NA	TGTGCCAGCAGCGTTGACAGACATGGCTACGAGCAGTACTTC	CASSVDRHGYEQYF
TRBJ2-7	TRBV29-1	TRBD1	NA	TGCAGCGTTGGTGGAGACAGGGGGTGGGCGGGCGAGCAGTACTTC	CSVGGDRGWAGEQYF
TRBJ2-7	TRBV28	NA	NA	TGTGCCAGCACCCAGGGGCAAACCGGAATCTACGAGCAGTACTTC	CASTQGQTGIYEQYF
TRBJ1-2	TRBV5-4	NA	NA	TGTGCCAGCACCCCATCCTCCGGAGGACTTAACTATGGCTACACCTTC	CASTPSSGGLNYGYTF
TRBJ1-3	TRBV3-1/TRBV3-2	NA	NA	TGTGCCAGCAGCCCCTCGGGAAACACCATATATTTT	CASSPSGNTIYF
TRBJ1-3	TRBV21-1	NA	once	TGTGCCAGCAATCGACAGGGGTACTCTGGAAACACCATATATTTT	CASNRQGYSGNTIYF
TRBJ2-7	TRBV13	TRBD2	NA	TGTGCCAGCAGCCTCGGGGGTAGCGGGAGGAACGAGCAGTACTTC	CASSLGGSGRNEQYF
TRBJ1-3	TRBV30	NA	NA	TGTGCCTGGAGGTTCGGGGGAAACACCATATATTTT	CAWRFGGNTIYF
TRBJ2-3	TRBV24-1	NA	once	TGTGCCACCAGTGATGCCGGGGGCACAGATACGCAGTATTTT	CATSDAGGTDTQYF